These 18 T cell receptor beta chains came from one sample sequenced in a study of T-cell reconstitution after alpha-beta-depleted transplantation in children (dated by TCRdb to the mid-2010s). In the paper's terms, the treatment or condition label means: allogeneic hematopoietic cell transplantation with graft depleted of TCRalphabeta T cells and CD19 B cells. The method behind the library was PCR. The instrument given in TCRdb is Illumina HiSeq 2500. TCR libraries were prepared with molecular barcoding, using unique molecular identifiers to normalize TCRbeta repertoire quantification. In-frame beta chains were kept once TCRdb had trimmed the public reads at Q25 with fastp and called clones with MiXCR. Each CDR3 protein appears once, grouped with its most common genes and DNA. This sample comprises over 150,000 distinct CDR3 sequences, roughly 6.5% of them detected only once. The ten largest make up around 4.1% of the sample.

Sequenced material: PBMCs, taken before TCRalphabeta/CD19-depleted stem cell transplant. The receptors originated from a girl in the first two years of life with combined immunodeficiency, due to receive a stem cell transplant.

This clonotype was detected many times. This sequence joins TRBV5-1 and TRBJ2-1, with D hard to call. The CDR3 loop spans 12 amino acids. Trimming pared 0 bases from V and 8 bases from J, leaving 6 bases between. The V gene's germline CDR1 is SGHRS and CDR2 YFSETQ. In DNA form, the CDR3 reads TGCGCCAGCAGCTTGGGGGTCTATGAGCAGTTCTTC. Translating it yields CASSLGVYEQFF.

This clonotype was seen at least ten times. V and J are TRBV4-3 and TRBJ2-7; D is possibly TRBD2 (6 bases). The V gene's germline CDR1 is LGHNA and CDR2 YSLEER. Trimming stripped 4 bases from V and 5 bases from J, with 18 bases between. The CDR3 runs 15 residues. CDR3 in amino acids: CASSPSPAAGNEQYF. DNA of the CDR3: TGCGCCAGCAGCCCCTCCCCGGCCGCGGGAAACGAGCAGTACTTC.

The chain joins TRBV30 to TRBJ2-7, with 9 bases lining up with TRBD1. V shed 4 bases, J shed 6 bases, and the junction held 13 bases outside the gene matches. CDR1 and CDR2 from the germline V gene are GTSNPN and SVGIG (reference sequence). The length of the CDR3 is 15 residues. CDR3 DNA: TGTGCCTGGACTCTCTCGGACAGGGGAGATGGCGAGCAGTACTTC. Its translation: CAWTLSDRGDGEQYF. Supplemented by reference TRBV30 and TRBJ2-7, the full variable domain reads SQTIHQWPATLVQPVGSPLSLECTVEGTSNPNLYWYRQAAGRGLQLLFYSVGIGQISSEVPQNLSASRPQDRQFILSSKKLLLSDSGFYLCAWTLSDRGDGEQYFGPGTRLTVT.

This clonotype was detected ten times or more. The CDR3 DNA reads as TGTGCCAGCAGCCGAGAAGGGGGAGGAGGAAACACCATATATTTT. This gives the protein CASSREGGGGNTIYF. V and J are TRBV7-2 and TRBJ1-3; D is perhaps TRBD1 (6 bases). This CDR3 contains 15 residues. Per germline, CDR1 SGHTA and CDR2 FQGNSA. V was cut by 5 bases and J by 4 bases, with 15 bases left in between.

This clonotype was seen ten or more times. The chain is built from TRBV20-1 and TRBJ2-7; TRBD1 agrees at 7 bases. Trimming at V came to 5 bases and at J to 3 bases, leaving 4 bases not matched to a gene. The V gene's germline CDR1 is DFQATT and CDR2 SNEGSKA (reference sequence). The CDR3 sequence is 12 residues long. The CDR3 spells CSAVGGFYEQYF. In DNA form, the CDR3 reads TGCAGTGCTGTAGGGGGCTTCTACGAGCAGTACTTC.

The table lists this clonotype with many counts. The chain is built from TRBV5-1 and TRBJ1-5; D unresolved. V shed 1 base and J shed 0 bases, with 8 bases lying between them. The germline CDR1 and CDR2 sequences are SGHRS and YFSETQ. The CDR3 covers 15 residues. This CDR3 reads CASSLSGDSNQPQHF. In DNA form, the CDR3 reads TGCGCCAGCAGCTTGTCCGGGGATAGCAATCAGCCCCAGCATTTT.

This clonotype appeared many times. V and J are TRBV12-3 or TRBV12-4 and TRBJ2-7; no firm D call. The CDR3 has 14 amino acids. The germline V and J ends were trimmed by 1 base and 3 bases, with 10 bases remaining between them. DNA of the CDR3: TGTGCCAGCAGTTTAGGTTTGGCGAACTACGAGCAGTACTTC. Translating it yields CASSLGLANYEQYF.

This clonotype was seen ten or more times. The CDR3 DNA is TGTGCCACCAGCAGAGGGACAGACTATAATTCACCCCTCCACTTT. It codes for CATSRGTDYNSPLHF. The chain carries TRBV15 and TRBJ1-6; TRBD1 is a possible D gene (6 bases). There are 15 residues in the CDR3. CDR1 and CDR2 from the germline V gene are LNHNV and YYDKDF (reference sequence). With 1 base removed from V and 3 bases from J, the gap between germline ends came to 7 bases.

In its sample, this clonotype was seen a few times. The chain employs TRBV5-1 and TRBJ2-7; D is ambiguous. The germline V gene encodes CDR1 SGHRS and CDR2 YFSETQ. Trimming pared 4 bases from V and 2 bases from J, leaving 19 bases between. The CDR3 extends over 16 amino acids. CDR3: CASSPGPYGPPYEQYF. In DNA, the CDR3 is TGCGCCAGCAGCCCCGGACCGTATGGACCACCCTACGAGCAGTACTTC.

There are many counts of this clonotype. This chain joins TRBV12-3 or TRBV12-4 and TRBJ2-5; D possibly corresponds to TRBD2 (6 bases). Trimming removed 6 bases from V and 4 bases from J, with 12 bases in between. CDR3 length equals 13 residues. The CDR3: CASSLGRIETQYF. DNA of the CDR3: TGTGCCAGCAGCCTCGGGAGAATAGAGACCCAGTACTTC.

This clonotype has ten or more counts. The J gene is TRBJ1-3, the V gene TRBV12-3 or TRBV12-4; D uncertain. This CDR3 is 13 amino acids long. V was shortened by 8 bases and J by 4 bases, with 12 bases between the two germline ends. This CDR3 reads CASSSLGGNTIYF. The DNA for the CDR3 is TGTGCCAGCTCCTCCCTTGGGGGAAACACCATATATTTT.

Notes on this clonotype: It may be a read error: a sequence one base away is much more abundant. Given the absence of the conserved phenylalanine or tryptophan at the CDR3 end, a read error is likely. The chain combines TRBV7-9 with TRBJ2-3; D may be TRBD2 (6 bases). The CDR3 sequence is 14 residues long. The germline CDR1 and CDR2 sequences are SEHNR and FQNEAQ (reference sequence). The germline V and J ends were trimmed by 5 bases and 8 bases, with 17 bases remaining between them. The DNA of the CDR3 is TGTGCCAGCAGCCCACTAGCTTCCACGACTACGCAGTATTGT. This gives the protein CASSPLASTTTQYC.

This clonotype was counted at least ten times. J is TRBJ2-7 and V is TRBV5-1, with TRBD1 matching 10 bases. The germline V gene has CDR1 SGHRS and CDR2 YFSETQ. Trimming removed 0 bases from V and 2 bases from J; junction bases left unmatched: 2. The CDR3 is 15 amino acids. Written as DNA, the CDR3 is TGCGCCAGCAGCTTGGCGGGACAGGGGCCCTACGAGCAGTACTTC. Protein sequence: CASSLAGQGPYEQYF. Together with reference TRBV5-1 and TRBJ2-7, the CDR3 gives the full variable domain: KAGVTQTPRYLIKTRGQQVTLSCSPISGHRSVSWYQQTPGQGLQFLFEYFSETQRNKGNFPGRFSGRQFSNSRSEMNVSTLELGDSALYLCASSLAGQGPYEQYFGPGTRLTVT.

The V and J genes are TRBV20-1 and TRBJ1-4; no reliable D call. The ends were cut back, 5 bases at V and 2 bases at J, with 15 bases in the middle. CDR3 length equals 15 residues. Germline values: CDR1 DFQATT, CDR2 SNEGSKA (reference sequence). The CDR3 sequence is CSAQTRRYTNEKLFF. Written as DNA, the CDR3 is TGCAGTGCTCAGACACGTCGGTACACTAATGAAAAACTGTTTTTT.

This clonotype was seen only a few times. V usage is TRBV28 and J usage is TRBJ2-1; D might be TRBD2 (5 bases). The V end was cut by 2 bases, the J end by 6 bases, with 14 bases between. CDR1 is MDHEN and CDR2 is SYDVKM in the germline V gene. The CDR3 loop spans 15 amino acids. The CDR3: CASSLNPLAPNEQFF. CDR3 coding DNA: TGTGCCAGCAGTTTAAATCCCCTAGCTCCCAATGAGCAGTTCTTC.

The table lists this clonotype with many counts. The V and J genes are TRBV29-1 and TRBJ2-1, with D possibly being TRBD1 (6 bases). V was cut by 0 bases and J by 3 bases, with 18 bases left in between. Germline V gives CDR1 SQVTM, CDR2 ANQGSEA. This CDR3 has 17 residues. In nucleotides, the CDR3 is TGCAGCGTTGAAGACGTAACCGGGACAACTTACTACAATGAGCAGTTCTTC. Translating gives CSVEDVTGTTYYNEQFF.

This clonotype was detected many times. The CDR3 loop reads CASSLFQGGTGELFF. The CDR3 DNA reads as TGTGCCAGCAGTTTATTCCAGGGTGGAACCGGGGAGCTGTTTTTT. The rearrangement uses TRBV28 and TRBJ2-2; D is perhaps TRBD1 (5 bases). The V gene lost 1 base and the J gene lost 5 bases, with 11 bases spanning the gap. From germline, CDR1 is MDHEN and CDR2 SYDVKM. This CDR3 has 15 amino acids.

This clonotype was picked up many times. The chain links TRBV4-3 to TRBJ2-3, with D perhaps TRBD2 (6 bases). The CDR3 covers 16 residues. CDR1 and CDR2 from the germline V gene are LGHNA and YSLEER. V lost 5 bases to trimming and J lost 2 bases, with 17 bases between them. CDR3 protein: CASSSGAAGLTDTQYF. CDR3 DNA sequence: TGCGCCAGCAGCTCCGGAGCCGCGGGGCTCACAGATACGCAGTATTTT.